This TCR beta chain is from a study of human T cells and chemical hapten exposure (dated by TCRdb to the early 2020s). Study-level background: For sensitization, 2% DPC in acetone was applied to a roughly 2 cm by roughly 2 cm area of upper inner arm skin. Throughout the roughly 24-week study period, patients were also given weekly therapeutic DPC doses on the scalp. Patch testing was performed on the upper back with Finn chambers containing 0.01% DPC, and the patch tests were scored after 6 days according to International Contact Dermatitis Research Group standards. Most of the patients in the cohort were female, and the cohort covered alopecia areata with under or over 50% scalp involvement, alopecia totalis and alopecia universalis. Libraries were pooled for sequencing, and per-sample TCR yields varied mainly because of small differences in library volumes within the pool. The study tracked peripheral blood TCR repertoire changes in vivo during primary and secondary sensitization to the hapten diphenylcyclopropenone (DPC) in alopecia patients. Blood samples were taken from patients before sensitization (week 0) and then at 2, 6 and about 24 weeks after DPC sensitization. About 30 alopecia patients provided blood for TCR sequencing at one to four time points (pre-sensitization, 2, 6 and 24 weeks).

Library method: RACE. The listed sequencing device is NextSeq 500. During library preparation, unique molecular identifiers were attached to individual cDNA molecules so that TCRs could be counted in a quantitative, reproducible way. For every blood RNA sample, sequencing covered both the TCR alpha and TCR beta chains. In the paper's pipeline: A median of approximately 100,000 TCRs per sample was observed, with a range of about 23,224 to 690,600. The Decombinator software suite was used to annotate V, J and CDR3 in the TCR reads. Every sample was subsampled to the same number of TCRs (28,000) for the PS versus PT1 abundance plots. TCRs were defined as expanded if absent before sensitization and observed at least eight times at the 2-week time point. Clones were called with MiXCR by TCRdb after fastp trimmed the public reads at Q25, and only in-frame beta chains were retained. Each record represents a unique CDR3 protein, reported with the most common genes and DNA among its rows. The V and J calls reflect TCRdb's pipeline rather than the authors' work. For this sample the table gives 330,000 or so distinct CDR3 sequences, of which more than 5% were detected only once. The ten top clones hold about 5.6% of the sample.

Based on the germline V gene, the CDR1 and CDR2 sequences are SGHDN and FVKESK. Compared with germline, V lacks 1 base and J lacks 4 bases; bases without a gene match: 4. Reading from cysteine to phenylalanine, the CDR3 counts 16 amino acids. The sequence is cut down to CDR3 DNA, 48 bases in frame from base 1. In its sample, this clonotype was seen a few times. No antigen is known for it. No base-level quality is on record; no much larger clone is a single base apart. Beyond this particular receptor, the publication reports: The number of PT1 expanded TCRs positively correlated with patch test score, significant at thresholds 8, 16 and 32 but not 4. Significantly more large CDR3 similarity clusters were formed by expanded TCRs than by pre-sensitization or healthy control sets, consistent with antigen-driven responses. After repeated subsampling, changes were observed in the strength of the expansion versus patch-test correlation and in the threshold at which the correlation became significant. All patients had alopecia, a presumed autoimmune disease, so their immune response might differ from that of healthy individuals. DPC sensitization did not change the number of TCRs with a frequency above 1 in 1000, and there was no evidence of changes in global repertoire structure.

What the time point label conveys for this sample: patch test 2, 6 weeks after DPC sensitization. Explained via the paper, the treatment or condition label denotes: therapeutic diphenylcyclopropenone sensitization with weekly scalp DPC. Blood at each patch-test visit was drawn before the patch test was applied. Patients were eligible if aged 18 to 70, diagnosed with alopecia and judged suitable for DPC therapy, and pregnant patients were excluded. Total RNA was extracted from unfractionated whole blood collected in Tempus Blood RNA tubes. The V and J genes are TRBV14 and TRBJ2-5; TRBD2 aligns with 12 central bases. The material was whole blood, obtained in connection with sensitization to the hapten diphenylcyclopropenone (DPC). The receptor's source is a woman younger than 30 with alopecia areata. Some clones in this sample may be carry-over from other donors' samples. The bases read TGTGCCAGCAGCCAAGCGAAGACTAGCGGGGGAGAGACCCAGTACTTC. Translated, this gives CASSQAKTSGGETQYF.